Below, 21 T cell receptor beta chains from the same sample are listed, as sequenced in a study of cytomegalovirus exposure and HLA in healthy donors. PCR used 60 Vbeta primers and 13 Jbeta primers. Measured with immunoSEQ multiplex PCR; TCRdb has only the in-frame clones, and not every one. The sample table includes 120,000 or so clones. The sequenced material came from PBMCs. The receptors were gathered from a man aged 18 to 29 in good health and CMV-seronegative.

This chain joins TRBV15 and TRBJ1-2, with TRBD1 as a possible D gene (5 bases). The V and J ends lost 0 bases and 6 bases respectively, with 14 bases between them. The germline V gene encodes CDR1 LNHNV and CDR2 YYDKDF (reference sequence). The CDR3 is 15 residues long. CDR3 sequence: CATSRDSGTGNGYTF. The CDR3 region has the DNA TGTGCCACCAGCAGAGATAGCGGGACCGGGAATGGCTACACCTTC.

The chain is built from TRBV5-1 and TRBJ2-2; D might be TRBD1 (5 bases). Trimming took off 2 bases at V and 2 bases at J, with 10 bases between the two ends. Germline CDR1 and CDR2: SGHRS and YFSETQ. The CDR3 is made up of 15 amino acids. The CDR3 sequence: CASSFSQGNTGELFF. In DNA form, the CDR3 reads TGCGCCAGCAGCTTTAGCCAGGGAAACACCGGGGAGCTGTTTTTT.

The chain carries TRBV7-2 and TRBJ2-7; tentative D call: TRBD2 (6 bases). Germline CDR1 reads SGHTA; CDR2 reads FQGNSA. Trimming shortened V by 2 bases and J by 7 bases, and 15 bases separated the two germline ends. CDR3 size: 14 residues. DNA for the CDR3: TGTGCCAGCAGCTTACCTGGGAGGCCGTTTGAGCAGTACTTC. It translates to CASSLPGRPFEQYF.

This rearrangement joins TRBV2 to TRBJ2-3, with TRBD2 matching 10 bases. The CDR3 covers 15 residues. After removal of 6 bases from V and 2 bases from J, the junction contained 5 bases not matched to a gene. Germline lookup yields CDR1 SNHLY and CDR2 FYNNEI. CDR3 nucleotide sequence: TGTGCCAGCAGACACGGACTAGCGGACACAGATACGCAGTATTTT. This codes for CASRHGLADTDTQYF.

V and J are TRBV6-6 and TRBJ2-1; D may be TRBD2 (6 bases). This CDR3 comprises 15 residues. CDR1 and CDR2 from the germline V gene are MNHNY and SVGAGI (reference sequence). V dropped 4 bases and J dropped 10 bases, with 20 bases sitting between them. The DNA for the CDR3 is TGTGCCAGCAGTTCCTTGGGACTTCCATCTGGGGAGCAGTTCTTC. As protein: CASSSLGLPSGEQFF.

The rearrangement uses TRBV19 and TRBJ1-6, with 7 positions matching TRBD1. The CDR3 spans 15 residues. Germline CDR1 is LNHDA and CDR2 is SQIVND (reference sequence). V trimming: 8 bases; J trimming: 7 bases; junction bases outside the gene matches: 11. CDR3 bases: TGTGCCAGTCAGGGGGACTCATCAAACAATTCACCCCTCCACTTT. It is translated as CASQGDSSNNSPLHF. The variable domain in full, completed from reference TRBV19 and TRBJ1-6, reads DGGITQSPKYLFRKEGQNVTLSCEQNLNHDAMYWYRQDPGQGLRLIYYSQIVNDFQKGDIAEGYSVSREKKESFPLTVTSAQKNPTAFYLCASQGDSSNNSPLHFGNGTRLTVT.

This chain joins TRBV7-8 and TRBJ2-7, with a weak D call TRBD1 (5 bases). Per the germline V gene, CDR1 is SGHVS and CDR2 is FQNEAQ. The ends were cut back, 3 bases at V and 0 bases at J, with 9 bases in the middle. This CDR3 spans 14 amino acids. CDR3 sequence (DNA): TGTGCCAGCAGCTTGACAGATACCTCCTACGAGCAGTACTTC. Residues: CASSLTDTSYEQYF.

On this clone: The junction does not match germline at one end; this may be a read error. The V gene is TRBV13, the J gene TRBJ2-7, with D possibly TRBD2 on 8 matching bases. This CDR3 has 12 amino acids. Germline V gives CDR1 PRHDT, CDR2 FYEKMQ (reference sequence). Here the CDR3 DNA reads TGTGCCAGCACCAAAGGGGGCGGGGGGCTATGGTTC. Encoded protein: CASTKGGGGLWF. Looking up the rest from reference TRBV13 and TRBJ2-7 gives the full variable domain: AAGVIQSPRHLIKEKRETATLKCYPIPRHDTVYWYQQGPGQDPQFLISFYEKMQSDKGSIPDRFSAQQFSDYHSELNMSSLELGDSALYFCASTKGGGGLWFGPGTRLTVT.

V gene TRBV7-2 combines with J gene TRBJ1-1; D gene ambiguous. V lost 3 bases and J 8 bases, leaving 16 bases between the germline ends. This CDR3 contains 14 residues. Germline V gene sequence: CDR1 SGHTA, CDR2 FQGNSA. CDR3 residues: CASSLTTGEREAFF. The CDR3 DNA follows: TGTGCCAGCAGCTTGACTACGGGAGAAAGGGAAGCTTTCTTT.

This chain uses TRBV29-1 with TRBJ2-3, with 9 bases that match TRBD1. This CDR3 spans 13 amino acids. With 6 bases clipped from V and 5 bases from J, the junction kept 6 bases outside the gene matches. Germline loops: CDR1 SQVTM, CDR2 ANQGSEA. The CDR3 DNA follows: TGCAGCGTGGGACAGGGACCGGTAGATACGCAGTATTTT. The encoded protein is CSVGQGPVDTQYF.

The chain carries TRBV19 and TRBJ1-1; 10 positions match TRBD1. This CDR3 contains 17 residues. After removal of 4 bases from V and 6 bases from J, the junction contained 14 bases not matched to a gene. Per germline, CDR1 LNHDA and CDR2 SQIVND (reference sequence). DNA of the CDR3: TGTGCCAGTAGTAGAGGACAGGGGGACAATCGAGGAGCTGAAGCTTTCTTT. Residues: CASSRGQGDNRGAEAFF.

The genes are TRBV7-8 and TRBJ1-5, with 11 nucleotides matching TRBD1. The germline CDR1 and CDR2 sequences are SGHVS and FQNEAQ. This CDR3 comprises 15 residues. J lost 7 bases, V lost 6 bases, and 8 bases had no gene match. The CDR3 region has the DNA TGTGCCAGCAGTTCTGGGACAGGGGGAGGCCAGCCCCAGCATTTT. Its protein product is CASSSGTGGGQPQHF.

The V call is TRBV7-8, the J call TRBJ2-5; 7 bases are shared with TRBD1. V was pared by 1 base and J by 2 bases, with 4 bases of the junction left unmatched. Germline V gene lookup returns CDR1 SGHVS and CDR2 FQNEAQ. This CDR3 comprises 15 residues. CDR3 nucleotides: TGTGCCAGCAGCTTAGGGACAGGAGAACAAGAGACCCAGTACTTC. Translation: CASSLGTGEQETQYF.

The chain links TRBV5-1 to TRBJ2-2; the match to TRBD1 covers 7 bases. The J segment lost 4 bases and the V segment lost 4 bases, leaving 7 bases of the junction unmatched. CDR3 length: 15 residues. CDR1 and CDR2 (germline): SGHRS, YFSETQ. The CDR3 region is CASSHDRAATGELFF. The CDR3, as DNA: TGCGCCAGCAGCCATGACAGGGCAGCCACCGGGGAGCTGTTTTTT.

The CDR3 DNA reads as TGTGCCAGCAGCTTAGATGGACAGGACAATGAGCAGTTCTTC. Amino acids: CASSLDGQDNEQFF. The rearrangement uses TRBV11-3 and TRBJ2-1; 7 bases align to TRBD1. Unmatched junction bases numbered 1, after V lost 0 bases and J lost 5 bases. Germline V gene sequence: CDR1 SGHNT, CDR2 YENEEA. The CDR3 consists of 14 residues. Combining the CDR3 with reference TRBV11-3 and TRBJ2-1 gives the whole variable domain EAGVVQSPRYKIIEKKQPVAFWCNPISGHNTLYWYLQNLGQGPELLIRYENEEAVDDSQLPKDRFSAERLKGVDSTLKIQPAELGDSAVYLCASSLDGQDNEQFFGPGTRLTVL.

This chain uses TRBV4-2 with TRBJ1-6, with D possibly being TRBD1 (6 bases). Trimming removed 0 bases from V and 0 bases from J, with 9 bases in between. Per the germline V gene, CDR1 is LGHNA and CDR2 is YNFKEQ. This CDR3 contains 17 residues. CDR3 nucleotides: TGTGCCAGCAGCCAAGATGGACAGAGCTCCTATAATTCACCCCTCCACTTT. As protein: CASSQDGQSSYNSPLHF.

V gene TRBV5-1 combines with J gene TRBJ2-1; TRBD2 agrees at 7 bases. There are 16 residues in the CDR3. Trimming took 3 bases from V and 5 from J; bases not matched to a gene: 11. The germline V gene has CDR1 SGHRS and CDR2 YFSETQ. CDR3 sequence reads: CASSWGGSGFNNEQFF. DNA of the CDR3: TGCGCCAGCAGCTGGGGGGGGTCAGGGTTCAACAATGAGCAGTTCTTC. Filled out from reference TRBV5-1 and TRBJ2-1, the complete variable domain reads KAGVTQTPRYLIKTRGQQVTLSCSPISGHRSVSWYQQTPGQGLQFLFEYFSETQRNKGNFPGRFSGRQFSNSRSEMNVSTLELGDSALYLCASSWGGSGFNNEQFFGPGTRLTVL.

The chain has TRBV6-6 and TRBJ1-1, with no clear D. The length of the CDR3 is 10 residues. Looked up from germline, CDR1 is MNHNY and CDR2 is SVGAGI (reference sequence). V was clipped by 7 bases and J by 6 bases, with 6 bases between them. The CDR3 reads CASTGSEAFF. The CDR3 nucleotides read TGTGCCAGCACCGGGTCTGAAGCTTTCTTT.

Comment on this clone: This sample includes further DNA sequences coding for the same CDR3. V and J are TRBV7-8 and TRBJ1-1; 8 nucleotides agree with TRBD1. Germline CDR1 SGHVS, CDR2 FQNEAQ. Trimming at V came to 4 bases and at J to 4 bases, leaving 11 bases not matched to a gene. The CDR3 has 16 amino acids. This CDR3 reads CASSSTGQGRSTEAFF. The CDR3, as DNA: TGTGCCAGCAGCTCCACTGGACAGGGAAGGAGCACTGAAGCTTTCTTT.

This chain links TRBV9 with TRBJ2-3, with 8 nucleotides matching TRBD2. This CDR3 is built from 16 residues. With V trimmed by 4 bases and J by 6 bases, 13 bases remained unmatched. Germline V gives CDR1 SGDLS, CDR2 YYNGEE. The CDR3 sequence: CASSPRSGRGTDTQYF. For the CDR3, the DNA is TGTGCCAGCAGCCCTCGGAGCGGGAGAGGTACCGATACGCAGTATTTT.

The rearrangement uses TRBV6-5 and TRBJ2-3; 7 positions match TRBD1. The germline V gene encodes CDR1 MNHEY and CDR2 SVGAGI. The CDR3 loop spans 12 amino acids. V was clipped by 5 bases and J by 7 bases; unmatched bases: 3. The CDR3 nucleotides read TGTGCCAGCAGTCGGGACAGAAATACGCAGTATTTT. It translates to CASSRDRNTQYF.